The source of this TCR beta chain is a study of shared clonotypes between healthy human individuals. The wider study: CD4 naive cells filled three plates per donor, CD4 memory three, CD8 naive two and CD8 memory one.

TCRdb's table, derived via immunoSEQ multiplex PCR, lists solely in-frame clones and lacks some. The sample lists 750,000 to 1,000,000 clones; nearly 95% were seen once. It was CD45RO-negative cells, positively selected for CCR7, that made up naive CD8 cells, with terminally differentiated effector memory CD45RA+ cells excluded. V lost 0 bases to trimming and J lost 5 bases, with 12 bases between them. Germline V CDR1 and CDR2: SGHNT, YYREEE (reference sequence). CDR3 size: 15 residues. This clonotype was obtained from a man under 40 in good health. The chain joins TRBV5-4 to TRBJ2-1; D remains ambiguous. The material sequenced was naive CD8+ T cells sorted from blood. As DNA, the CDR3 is TGTGCCAGCAGCTTGGCGGGTGTTCTCGACAATGAGCAGTTCTTC. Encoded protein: CASSLAGVLDNEQFF.